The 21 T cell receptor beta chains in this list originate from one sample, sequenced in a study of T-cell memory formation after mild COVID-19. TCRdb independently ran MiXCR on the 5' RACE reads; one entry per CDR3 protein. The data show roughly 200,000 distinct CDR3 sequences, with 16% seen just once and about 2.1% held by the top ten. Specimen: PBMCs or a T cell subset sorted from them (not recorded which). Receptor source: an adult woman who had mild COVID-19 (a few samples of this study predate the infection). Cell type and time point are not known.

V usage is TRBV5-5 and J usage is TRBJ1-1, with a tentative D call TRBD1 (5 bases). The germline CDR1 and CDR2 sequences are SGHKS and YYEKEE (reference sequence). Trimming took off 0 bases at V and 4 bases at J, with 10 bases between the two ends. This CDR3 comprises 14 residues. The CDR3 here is CASSLATVITEAFF. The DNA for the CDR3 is TGTGCCAGCAGCTTGGCGACAGTGATCACTGAAGCTTTCTTT.

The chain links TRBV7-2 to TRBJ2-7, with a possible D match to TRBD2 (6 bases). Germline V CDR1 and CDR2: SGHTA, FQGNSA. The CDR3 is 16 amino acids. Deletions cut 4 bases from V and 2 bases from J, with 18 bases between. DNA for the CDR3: TGTGCCAGCAGCTCAGCGATCATGCGCGGGGCCTACGAGCAGTACTTC. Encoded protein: CASSSAIMRGAYEQYF.

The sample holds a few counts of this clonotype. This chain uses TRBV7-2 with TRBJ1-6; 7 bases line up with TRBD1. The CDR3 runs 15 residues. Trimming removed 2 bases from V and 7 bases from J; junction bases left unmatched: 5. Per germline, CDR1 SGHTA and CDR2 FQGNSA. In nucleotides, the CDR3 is TGTGCCAGCAGCTTAAAAGGGGGCGCGAATTCACCCCTCCACTTT. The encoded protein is CASSLKGGANSPLHF.

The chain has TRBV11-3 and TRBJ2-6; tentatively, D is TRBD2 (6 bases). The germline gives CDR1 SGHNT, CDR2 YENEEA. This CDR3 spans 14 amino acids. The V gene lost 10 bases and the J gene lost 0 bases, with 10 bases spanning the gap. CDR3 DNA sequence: TGTGCCACCGCGCGGGACTCTGGGGCCAACGTCCTGACTTTC. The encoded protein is CATARDSGANVLTF.

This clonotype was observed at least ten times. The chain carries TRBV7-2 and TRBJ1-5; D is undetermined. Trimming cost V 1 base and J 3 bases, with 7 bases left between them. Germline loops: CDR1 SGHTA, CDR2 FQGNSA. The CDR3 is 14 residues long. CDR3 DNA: TGTGCCAGCAGCTTAGACTACACCAATCAGCCCCAGCATTTT. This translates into CASSLDYTNQPQHF. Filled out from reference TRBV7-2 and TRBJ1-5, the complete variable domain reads GAGVSQSPSNKVTEKGKDVELRCDPISGHTALYWYRQSLGQGLEFLIYFQGNSAPDKSGLPSDRFSAERTGGSVSTLTIQRTQQEDSAVYLCASSLDYTNQPQHFGDGTRLSIL.

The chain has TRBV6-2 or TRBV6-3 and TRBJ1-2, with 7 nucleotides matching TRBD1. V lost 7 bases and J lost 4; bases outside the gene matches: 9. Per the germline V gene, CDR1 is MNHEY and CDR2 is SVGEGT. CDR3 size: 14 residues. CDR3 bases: TGTGCCAGCAAGCAACAGGGGCTCGGCTATGGCTACACCTTC. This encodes CASKQQGLGYGYTF.

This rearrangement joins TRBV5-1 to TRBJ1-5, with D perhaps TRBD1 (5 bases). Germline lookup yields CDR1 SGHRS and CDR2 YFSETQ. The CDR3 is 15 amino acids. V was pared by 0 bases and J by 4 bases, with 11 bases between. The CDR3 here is CASSLDGGCNQPQHF. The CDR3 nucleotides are TGCGCCAGCAGCTTGGATGGGGGGTGTAATCAGCCCCAGCATTTT. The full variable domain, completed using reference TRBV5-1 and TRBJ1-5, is KAGVTQTPRYLIKTRGQQVTLSCSPISGHRSVSWYQQTPGQGLQFLFEYFSETQRNKGNFPGRFSGRQFSNSRSEMNVSTLELGDSALYLCASSLDGGCNQPQHFGDGTRLSIL.

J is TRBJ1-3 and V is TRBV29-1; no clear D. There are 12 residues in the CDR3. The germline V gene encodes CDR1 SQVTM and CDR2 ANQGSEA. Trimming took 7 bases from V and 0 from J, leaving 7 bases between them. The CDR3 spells CSAEISGNTIYF. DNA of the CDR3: TGCAGCGCCGAGATCTCTGGAAACACCATATATTTT.

Here the CDR3 reads CASRTGRGKESEQFF. The CDR3 DNA sequence: TGTGCCAGTAGAACGGGGCGGGGTAAGGAGTCTGAGCAGTTCTTC. The chain has TRBV12-3 or TRBV12-4 and TRBJ2-1; perhaps TRBD2 as D (6 bases). The CDR3 length is 15 residues. Trimming pared 9 bases from V and 9 bases from J, leaving 24 bases between.

This CDR3 reads CASSLYGDEQYF. The CDR3 nucleotides are TGTGCCAGCAGCTTGTATGGGGACGAGCAGTACTTC. The rearrangement joins TRBV5-6 to TRBJ2-7; D gene uncertain. This CDR3 comprises 12 residues. Germline V gene lookup returns CDR1 SGHDT and CDR2 YYEEEE. Between the trimmed V and J ends, which lost 1 base and 5 bases, there was a span of 7 bases.

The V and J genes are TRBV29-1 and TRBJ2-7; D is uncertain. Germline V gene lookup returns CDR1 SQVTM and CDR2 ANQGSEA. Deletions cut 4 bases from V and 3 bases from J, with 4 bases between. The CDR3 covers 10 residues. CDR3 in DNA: TGCAGCGTTGGTGACTACGAGCAGTACTTC. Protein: CSVGDYEQYF.

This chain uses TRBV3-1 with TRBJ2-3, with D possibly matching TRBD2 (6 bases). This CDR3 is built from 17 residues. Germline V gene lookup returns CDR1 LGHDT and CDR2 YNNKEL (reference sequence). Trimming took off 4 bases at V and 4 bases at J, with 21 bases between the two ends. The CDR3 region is CASSPFPNRGTADTQYF. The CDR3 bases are TGTGCCAGCAGCCCATTTCCAAATCGGGGGACGGCAGATACGCAGTATTTT.

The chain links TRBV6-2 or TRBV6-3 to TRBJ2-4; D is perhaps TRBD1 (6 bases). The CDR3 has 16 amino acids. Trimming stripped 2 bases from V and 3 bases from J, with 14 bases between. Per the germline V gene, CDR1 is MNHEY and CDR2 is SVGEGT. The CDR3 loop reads CASSYITTGVKNIQYF. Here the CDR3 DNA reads TGTGCCAGCAGTTACATTACGACAGGAGTCAAAAACATTCAGTACTTC.

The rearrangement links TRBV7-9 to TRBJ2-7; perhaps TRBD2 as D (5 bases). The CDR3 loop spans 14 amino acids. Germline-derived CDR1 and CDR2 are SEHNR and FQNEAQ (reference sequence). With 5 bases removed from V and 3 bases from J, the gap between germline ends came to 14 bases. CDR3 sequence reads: CASSPPGRDYEQYF. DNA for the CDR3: TGTGCCAGCAGCCCCCCTGGTCGGGACTACGAGCAGTACTTC.

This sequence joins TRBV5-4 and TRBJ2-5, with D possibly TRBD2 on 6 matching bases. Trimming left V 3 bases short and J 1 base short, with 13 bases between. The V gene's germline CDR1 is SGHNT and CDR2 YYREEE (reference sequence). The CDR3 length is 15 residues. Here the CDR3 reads CASSSEVAAQETQYF. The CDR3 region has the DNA TGTGCCAGCAGCTCGGAGGTAGCGGCCCAAGAGACCCAGTACTTC.

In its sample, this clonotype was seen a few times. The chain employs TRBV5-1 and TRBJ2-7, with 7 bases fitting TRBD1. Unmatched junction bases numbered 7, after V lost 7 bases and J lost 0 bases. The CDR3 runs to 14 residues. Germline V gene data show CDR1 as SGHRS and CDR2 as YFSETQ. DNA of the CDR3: TGCGCCAGCGCGCTGGACAGGCCCTCCTACGAGCAGTACTTC. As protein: CASALDRPSYEQYF.

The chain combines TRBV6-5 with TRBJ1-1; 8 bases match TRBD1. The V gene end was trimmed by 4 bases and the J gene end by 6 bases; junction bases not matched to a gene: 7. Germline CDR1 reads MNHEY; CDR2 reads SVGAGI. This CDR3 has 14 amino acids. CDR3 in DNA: TGTGCCAGCAGTTCGGACAGGGTCTTGGCTGAAGCTTTCTTT. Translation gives CASSSDRVLAEAFF.

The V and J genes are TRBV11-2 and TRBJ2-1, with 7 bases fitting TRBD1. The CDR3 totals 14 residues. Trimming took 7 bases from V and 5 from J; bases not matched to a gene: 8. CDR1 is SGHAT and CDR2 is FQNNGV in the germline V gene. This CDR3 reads CASIAGTANNEQFF. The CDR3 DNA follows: TGTGCCAGCATCGCCGGGACAGCGAACAATGAGCAGTTCTTC.

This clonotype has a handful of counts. The CDR3 nucleotides read TGCGCCAGCAGCCAACCCCTAAGGACAGGGGCGTCCTACGAGCAGTACTTC. Translating it yields CASSQPLRTGASYEQYF. The chain has TRBV4-1 and TRBJ2-7, with 9 bases fitting TRBD1. V lost 2 bases to trimming and J lost 1 base; unmatched junction nucleotides: 9. The germline gives CDR1 MGHRA, CDR2 YSYEKL. The length of the CDR3 is 17 residues.

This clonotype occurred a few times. CDR3 coding DNA: TGTGCCAGCAGCTTGTCACAGGGGTCGCTTCAGGGGCAGTTCTTC. It encodes CASSLSQGSLQGQFF. The chain is built from TRBV7-6 and TRBJ2-1; 7 bases agree with TRBD1. The trim removed 3 bases at V and 12 bases at J, leaving 14 bases unmatched. Germline V gene data show CDR1 as SGHVS and CDR2 as FNYEAQ. This CDR3 contains 15 residues.

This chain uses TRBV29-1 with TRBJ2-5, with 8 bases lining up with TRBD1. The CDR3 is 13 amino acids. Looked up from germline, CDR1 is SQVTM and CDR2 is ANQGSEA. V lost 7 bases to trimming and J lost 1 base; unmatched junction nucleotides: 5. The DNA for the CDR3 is TGCAGCGCAGAGACAGGGGCCCAAGAGACCCAGTACTTC. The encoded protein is CSAETGAQETQYF.